Reported below is one T cell receptor (beta chain). As to time point: persistent/refractory GD, antithyroid drugs over 5 years with positive TRAb. PBMC-extracted RNA yielded the TCR library. This CDR3 has 19 residues. CDR1 is SGHAT and CDR2 is FQNNGV in the germline V gene. V dropped 5 bases and J dropped 1 base, with 21 bases sitting between them. The sample comes from a study of regulatory T cells in long-lasting Graves disease. The wider study: Over-5-year antithyroid drug use with positive TSH receptor antibodies defined persistent Graves' disease in the study.

Arm-PCR of CDR3 regions with iRepertoire HTBI primers generated TCR beta libraries. TCRdb used MiXCR to reprocess the multiplex PCR reads, holding one entry per CDR3 protein. The data show roughly 500,000 distinct CDR3 sequences, 22% seen once. V and J are TRBV11-2 and TRBJ2-6; the D gene could be TRBD1 or TRBD2 (7 bases each). The receptor was isolated from a female donor with Graves disease. Sample: peripheral blood mononuclear cells (PBMCs), taken when the disease was refractory, from a patient treated with antithyroid drugs. The CDR3 loop is CASSLIRGGGGSGANVLTF. DNA for the CDR3: TGTGCCAGCAGCCTCATCAGGGGGGGGGGAGGATCTGGGGCCAACGTCCTGACTTTC.